These 9 T cell receptor beta chains share one sample of origin, sequenced in a study of siplizumab effects on memory and regulatory T cells. Some clones are missing from TCRdb's copy, which holds only in-frame ones; the method was immunoSEQ multiplex PCR. The sample includes some 87,000 clones, over 80% of them seen just once. The sequenced sample was CD4+ T cells sorted from blood. The receptors derive from a human donor in good health.

The V and J genes are TRBV15 and TRBJ1-2; TRBD1 is a possible D gene (6 bases). This CDR3 has 14 amino acids. V was shortened by 5 bases and J by 8 bases, with 18 bases between the two germline ends. Germline V lookup: CDR1 LNHNV, CDR2 YYDKDF (reference sequence). The CDR3 DNA reads as TGTGCCACCAGCCGGCGGGGGGCAAATGAAGGCTACACCTTC. This encodes CATSRRGANEGYTF.

The chain is built from TRBV7-3 and TRBJ2-2; TRBD2 matches at 10 bases. The CDR3 extends over 14 amino acids. V shed 5 bases and J 7 bases; nucleotides not matched to a gene: 4. Germline V gene data show CDR1 as SGHTA and CDR2 as FQGTGA. In nucleotides, the CDR3 is TGTGCCAGCAGCCTAGCGGGAGCAAACGGGGAGCTGTTTTTT. It is translated as CASSLAGANGELFF. The whole variable domain, filled in from reference TRBV7-3 and TRBJ2-2, reads GAGVSQTPSNKVTEKGKYVELRCDPISGHTALYWYRQSLGQGPEFLIYFQGTGAADDSGLPNDRFFAVRPEGSVSTLKIQRTERGDSAVYLCASSLAGANGELFFGEGSRLTVL.

This chain joins TRBV15 and TRBJ2-2; TRBD1 aligns across 8 bases. Germline V lookup: CDR1 LNHNV, CDR2 YYDKDF (reference sequence). The CDR3 has 15 amino acids. V lost 5 bases and J lost 1; bases outside the gene matches: 3. CDR3: CATSLDRGNTGELFF. For the CDR3, the DNA is TGTGCCACCAGCCTAGACAGGGGGAACACCGGGGAGCTGTTTTTT.

This chain uses TRBV15 with TRBJ2-5; 9 positions agree with TRBD1. Trimming at V came to 1 base and at J to 5 bases, leaving 2 bases not matched to a gene. This CDR3 is built from 14 residues. Germline V lookup: CDR1 LNHNV, CDR2 YYDKDF (reference sequence). The CDR3 reads CATSRGGTGETQYF. CDR3 nucleotides: TGTGCCACCAGCAGAGGTGGGACAGGGGAGACCCAGTACTTC. Full variable domain (outside the CDR3, taken from reference TRBV15 and TRBJ2-5): DAMVIQNPRYQVTQFGKPVTLSCSQTLNHNVMYWYQQKSSQAPKLLFHYYDKDFNNEADTPDNFQSRRPNTSFCFLDIRSPGLGDTAMYLCATSRGGTGETQYFGPGTRLLVL.

The CDR3 nucleotides read TGTGCCAGCAGTTTGGGAAGCCCCGCCGTGGACACTGAAGCTTTCTTT. This codes for CASSLGSPAVDTEAFF. The chain has TRBV28 and TRBJ1-1; D is undetermined. Germline-derived CDR1 and CDR2 are MDHEN and SYDVKM. The V gene lost 3 bases and the J gene lost 3 bases, with 17 bases spanning the gap. The CDR3 is 16 amino acids.

J is TRBJ1-1 and V is TRBV7-9, with D perhaps matching TRBD1 (6 bases). Trimming stripped 5 bases from V and 5 bases from J, with 12 bases between. Germline values: CDR1 SEHNR, CDR2 FQNEAQ (reference sequence). The CDR3 covers 13 residues. The CDR3 coding sequence is TGTGCCAGCAGCACCGGGACAATTACTGAAGCTTTCTTT. Translation: CASSTGTITEAFF.

The CDR3: CASGSASFADTQYF. CDR3 sequence (DNA): TGTGCTAGTGGTAGCGCGTCCTTTGCGGATACGCAGTATTTT. The chain is built from TRBV12-5 and TRBJ2-3, with D unresolved. The V gene lost 5 bases and the J gene lost 6 bases, with 15 bases spanning the gap. The CDR3 has 14 residues. Germline V gene data show CDR1 as LGHNT and CDR2 as FRNRAP.

The chain carries TRBV6-6 and TRBJ2-5; D call uncertain. V was trimmed by 4 bases and J by 3 bases, leaving 9 bases between them. The length of the CDR3 is 13 residues. The germline CDR1 and CDR2 sequences are MNHNY and SVGAGI (reference sequence). CDR3: CASSFGSKETQYF. Written as DNA, the CDR3 is TGTGCCAGCAGTTTTGGTAGCAAAGAGACCCAGTACTTC.

The V and J genes are TRBV6-1 and TRBJ2-7; D possibly corresponds to TRBD1 (5 bases). Trimming pared 6 bases from V and 1 base from J, leaving 10 bases between. The CDR3 spans 13 residues. Per germline, CDR1 MNHNS and CDR2 SASEGT. CDR3: CASRDTGSYEQYF. CDR3 coding DNA: TGTGCCAGCAGGGACACTGGATCCTACGAGCAGTACTTC.